The rows below give T cell receptor beta chains drawn from one sample of a study of T cell repertoires in aging, cancer and after chemotherapy. One entry per CDR3 protein results from TCRdb running MiXCR on the multiplex PCR reads. The repertoire holds thousands of distinct CDR3 sequences, with around 41% as singletons. Sequences were obtained from blood. The receptor set was obtained from a human donor in good health. Each CDR3 is given with its conserved first and last residue. D genes are given only for firm matches. Clone size, where shown, is once, few, many, or a class for clones that have expanded.

v_call: TRBV6-5; j_call: TRBJ2-5; d_call: TRBD2; clone_size: -; cdr3_aa: CASSSIAPGLAGGRATQYF; cdr3_nt: TGTGCCAGCAGTTCTATAGCGCCGGGACTAGCGGGGGGCCGGGCGACCCAGTACTTC
v_call: TRBV6-2/TRBV6-3; j_call: TRBJ2-6; d_call: -; clone_size: few; cdr3_aa: CASSRDSGANVLTF; cdr3_nt: TGTGCCAGCAGCAGGGACTCTGGGGCCAACGTCCTGACTTTC
v_call: TRBV12-3/TRBV12-4; j_call: TRBJ2-5; d_call: -; clone_size: once; cdr3_aa: CASSKKQTQYF; cdr3_nt: TGTGCCAGCAGCAAAAAGCAGACCCAGTACTTC
v_call: TRBV6-5; j_call: TRBJ1-1; d_call: TRBD1; clone_size: -; cdr3_aa: CAASAQGVTEAFF; cdr3_nt: TGTGCCGCGTCCGCACAGGGGGTGACTGAAGCTTTCTTT
v_call: TRBV19; j_call: TRBJ1-1; d_call: -; clone_size: few; cdr3_aa: CASSNPRLAELNTEAFF; cdr3_nt: TGTGCCAGTAGTAACCCTCGTTTGGCGGAACTTAACACTGAAGCTTTCTTT
v_call: TRBV6-5; j_call: TRBJ1-2; d_call: TRBD1; clone_size: -; cdr3_aa: CASSYSGVGRGIANYGYTF; cdr3_nt: TGTGCCAGCAGTTACTCGGGGGTTGGCAGGGGGATTGCTAACTATGGCTACACCTTC
v_call: TRBV6-4; j_call: TRBJ2-3; d_call: TRBD1; clone_size: -; cdr3_aa: CASSDSTGATDTQYF; cdr3_nt: TGTGCCAGCAGTGACTCGACAGGGGCAACAGATACGCAGTATTTT
v_call: TRBV19; j_call: TRBJ2-7; d_call: -; clone_size: -; cdr3_aa: CASSLRPHAIHSYEQYF; cdr3_nt: TGTGCCAGTAGTCTCCGCCCCCACGCAATTCACTCCTACGAGCAGTACTTC
v_call: TRBV5-4; j_call: TRBJ2-7; d_call: -; clone_size: -; cdr3_aa: CASSPLPTVLLGGAGEQYF; cdr3_nt: TGTGCCAGCAGCCCCCTTCCTACGGTCCTGCTGGGGGGGGCGGGGGAGCAGTACTTC
v_call: TRBV30; j_call: TRBJ2-7; d_call: -; clone_size: -; cdr3_aa: CAWINRATSNEQYF; cdr3_nt: TGTGCCTGGATTAACAGGGCCACGTCCAACGAGCAGTACTTC
v_call: TRBV30; j_call: TRBJ1-2; d_call: -; clone_size: -; cdr3_aa: CAWSVLGRWDGYTF; cdr3_nt: TGTGCCTGGAGTGTACTTGGGCGGTGGGATGGCTACACCTTC
v_call: TRBV12-3/TRBV12-4; j_call: TRBJ2-3; d_call: -; clone_size: -; cdr3_aa: CASSWRSGITDTQYF; cdr3_nt: TGTGCCAGCAGTTGGAGGAGCGGAATCACAGATACGCAGTATTTT
v_call: TRBV7-2; j_call: TRBJ2-5; d_call: -; clone_size: -; cdr3_aa: CASSLFRETQYF; cdr3_nt: TGTGCCAGCAGCTTATTCCGGGAGACCCAGTACTTC
v_call: TRBV6-5; j_call: TRBJ1-2; d_call: -; clone_size: medium-sized; cdr3_aa: CASSTQGFGGNGYTF; cdr3_nt: TGTGCCAGCAGCACTCAGGGGTTCGGGGGGAATGGCTACACCTTC
v_call: TRBV6-4; j_call: TRBJ2-6; d_call: -; clone_size: few; cdr3_aa: CASSDSFQGLAGANVLTF; cdr3_nt: TGTGCCAGCAGTGACTCGTTTCAGGGTCTTGCTGGGGCCAACGTCCTGACTTTC
v_call: TRBV5-6; j_call: TRBJ2-5; d_call: -; clone_size: -; cdr3_aa: CASSLGPERGTQYF; cdr3_nt: TGTGCCAGCAGCTTGGGGCCGGAAAGGGGGACCCAGTACTTC
v_call: TRBV5-4; j_call: TRBJ2-2; d_call: TRBD2; clone_size: -; cdr3_aa: CASGAMGPIGGELFF; cdr3_nt: TGCGCCAGCGGGGCGATGGGGCCTATCGGCGGGGAGCTGTTTTTT
v_call: TRBV18; j_call: TRBJ2-7; d_call: -; clone_size: -; cdr3_aa: CASSPRGSNYEQYF; cdr3_nt: TGTGCCAGCTCCCCCCGGGGGAGCAACTACGAGCAGTACTTC
v_call: TRBV6-4; j_call: TRBJ2-2; d_call: TRBD2; clone_size: -; cdr3_aa: CASMGLAIGELFF; cdr3_nt: TGTGCCAGCATGGGACTAGCGATCGGGGAGCTGTTTTTT
v_call: TRBV18; j_call: TRBJ2-5; d_call: TRBD1; clone_size: -; cdr3_aa: CASSPDRRETQYF; cdr3_nt: TGTGCCAGCTCACCGGACAGGCGAGAGACCCAGTACTTC
v_call: TRBV19; j_call: TRBJ2-2; d_call: TRBD1; clone_size: few; cdr3_aa: CASSAAGGANTGELFF; cdr3_nt: TGTGCCAGTAGTGCAGCAGGGGGCGCGAACACCGGGGAGCTGTTTTTT
v_call: TRBV6-5; j_call: TRBJ1-6; d_call: -; clone_size: few; cdr3_aa: CASSYASQGYDSPLHF; cdr3_nt: TGTGCCAGCAGTTACGCCTCACAGGGTTATGATTCACCCCTCCACTTT
v_call: TRBV6-5; j_call: TRBJ2-2; d_call: TRBD1; clone_size: -; cdr3_aa: CASSYQGAPGELFF; cdr3_nt: TGTGCCAGCAGTTACCAGGGGGCCCCCGGGGAGCTGTTTTTT
v_call: TRBV29-1; j_call: TRBJ1-6; d_call: -; clone_size: -; cdr3_aa: CSVSWTNSPLHF; cdr3_nt: TGCAGCGTTAGCTGGACTAATTCACCCCTCCACTTT
v_call: TRBV5-1; j_call: TRBJ2-1; d_call: TRBD2; clone_size: -; cdr3_aa: CASSWEGTSGNSF; cdr3_nt: TGCGCCAGCAGCTGGGAAGGGACTAGCGGGAACTCCTTC
v_call: TRBV29-1; j_call: TRBJ2-7; d_call: TRBD1; clone_size: -; cdr3_aa: CSVEGDWRTGAAGEQYF; cdr3_nt: TGCAGCGTTGAAGGGGATTGGAGGACAGGGGCGGCGGGAGAGCAGTACTTC
v_call: TRBV6-1; j_call: TRBJ2-7; d_call: -; clone_size: -; cdr3_aa: CGSIGERPPYEQYF; cdr3_nt: TGTGGATCCATCGGGGAGAGGCCCCCCTACGAGCAGTACTTC
v_call: TRBV5-4; j_call: TRBJ1-1; d_call: TRBD1; clone_size: -; cdr3_aa: CASSRRGHTEAFF; cdr3_nt: TGTGCCAGCAGCCGCAGGGGGCATACTGAAGCTTTCTTT
v_call: TRBV19; j_call: TRBJ1-5; d_call: -; clone_size: -; cdr3_aa: CASTGTPPNQPQHF; cdr3_nt: TGTGCCAGTACCGGGACCCCCCCAAATCAGCCCCAGCATTTT
v_call: TRBV6-2/TRBV6-3; j_call: TRBJ2-2; d_call: -; clone_size: few; cdr3_aa: CASTLSRDPNTGELFF; cdr3_nt: TGTGCCAGCACCCTGTCCCGGGACCCGAACACCGGGGAGCTGTTTTTT
v_call: TRBV6-2/TRBV6-3; j_call: TRBJ2-7; d_call: TRBD1; clone_size: -; cdr3_aa: CASSGDLGQLTYEQYF; cdr3_nt: TGTGCCAGCAGTGGAGATTTGGGACAGCTCACCTACGAGCAGTACTTC
v_call: TRBV19; j_call: TRBJ2-7; d_call: TRBD2; clone_size: -; cdr3_aa: CGSSRGLADQQYF; cdr3_nt: TGTGGCAGTAGTAGAGGACTAGCGGACCAACAGTACTTC
v_call: TRBV12-3/TRBV12-4; j_call: TRBJ2-6; d_call: -; clone_size: -; cdr3_aa: CASSLTHGGRGANVLTF; cdr3_nt: TGTGCCAGCAGTTTAACCCACGGGGGACGTGGGGCCAACGTCCTGACTTTC